This T cell receptor (beta chain) was sequenced in a study of T-cell reconstitution after alpha-beta-depleted transplantation in children. V lost 1 base and J lost 4, with 8 bases in between. Germline V gene sequence: CDR1 LGHDT, CDR2 YNNKEL (reference sequence). The CDR3 totals 14 residues. The authors prepared the TCRbeta library with unique molecular identifiers. In TCRdb, the PCR reads were re-called with MiXCR into one record per CDR3 protein. The sample carries 200,000 or so distinct CDR3 sequences, approximately 6% recorded once. The source of this sequence is a girl under three years old with combined immunodeficiency, due to receive a stem cell transplant. V gene TRBV3-1 combines with J gene TRBJ1-3, with D hard to call. The starting material was PBMCs, obtained before TCRalphabeta/CD19-depleted stem cell transplant. In DNA, the CDR3 is TGTGCCAGCAGCCAAGCACGGGGAGGAAACACCATATATTTT. Translation: CASSQARGGNTIYF.